This T cell receptor (beta chain) appears in the sequencing data of a study of CD8+CD57+ T cells in acquired aplastic anemia. On the study more broadly: Across the sorted CD4+ and CD8+ cells, DNA amounts averaged about 3 ug. Study findings and constraints: Over 25 CD8+ CDR3 sequences occurred in both the patients and the controls. Patients showed no significant difference from controls in CD8+ Simpson's diversity.

TCR beta VDJ and CDR3 profiling used genomic DNA as template. TCRdb used MiXCR to reprocess the reads, holding one entry per CDR3 protein. The top ten clones hold 3% to 4% of a sample with about 160,000 distinct CDR3 sequences, around 43% of them seen once. For this clonotype: What it recognizes is unknown. This may arise from a read error, as a much more abundant clone is one base away.

Patients included in sequencing had previously demonstrated CD8+CD57+ cell expansion by flow cytometry. All patients were therapy-naive when blood was sampled. From germline, CDR1 is SGDLS and CDR2 YYNGEE. The length of the CDR3 is 12 residues. Specimen: sorted CD4+, CD8+, or CD8+CD57+ T cells (not recorded which) from PBMCs. The receptor was derived from a human donor with aplastic anemia. The chain combines TRBV9 with TRBJ2-1; D gene uncertain. The chain's CDR3 is CASRGSYNERFF. The CDR3 DNA sequence: TGTGCCAGCAGGGGCTCCTACAATGAGCGGTTCTTC.